This is a list of T cell receptor beta chains from one sample in a study of identifying expanded T cells in peripheral blood. Measured with immunoSEQ multiplex PCR; TCRdb has only the in-frame clones, and not every one. The sample holds some 76,000 clones, 85% to 90% seen once. The sample was blood. The receptors shown here come from a person between 18 and 75 years old in good health. Each CDR3 is given with its conserved first and last residue. Fields, in order: CDR3 length, D gene, clone size, J gene, V gene, CDR3 protein, CDR3 DNA. The D gene is left open where the match is weak. A row's size may be missing; if present it is once, few, many or a size class.

>14|NA|NA|TRBJ1-1|TRBV7-2
CASSLSLEHTEAFF
TGTGCCAGCAGCTTATCTCTGGAGCACACTGAAGCTTTCTTT
>15|NA|once|TRBJ2-3|TRBV11-3
CASSYKPERTDTQYF
TGTGCCAGCAGCTATAAACCCGAGAGAACAGATACGCAGTATTTT
>18|TRBD2|NA|TRBJ2-3|TRBV11-2
CASSPSRLGAGGTDTQYF
TGTGCCAGCAGCCCTAGCCGGCTTGGTGCGGGGGGCACAGATACGCAGTATTTT
>14|TRBD2|NA|TRBJ2-5|TRBV29-1
CSVEAAGTKETQYF
TGCAGCGTTGAAGCCGCCGGGACTAAAGAGACCCAGTACTTC
>15|TRBD2|NA|TRBJ2-3|TRBV4-3
CASSQELAGQDTQYF
TGCGCCAGCAGCCAAGAGTTAGCGGGGCAGGATACGCAGTATTTT
>14|TRBD2|NA|TRBJ2-5|TRBV6-6
CASRGAGGLETQYF
TGTGCCAGCAGGGGAGCGGGGGGTTTGGAGACCCAGTACTTC
>13|TRBD2|once|TRBJ2-5|TRBV29-1
CSYLGGGEETQYF
TGCAGCTATCTAGGCGGGGGGGAAGAGACCCAGTACTTC
>11|NA|once|TRBJ2-2|TRBV11-2
CASSLEAELFF
TGTGCCAGCAGCTTAGAGGCAGAGCTGTTTTTT
>15|TRBD2|NA|TRBJ2-5|TRBV6-1
CASSGYGGGAETQYF
TGTGCCAGCAGTGGTTATGGCGGGGGGGCAGAGACCCAGTACTTC
>15|NA|NA|TRBJ2-1|TRBV7-2
CASSYGPGSYNEQFF
TGTGCCAGCAGCTACGGACCCGGCTCCTACAATGAGCAGTTCTTC
>14|TRBD2|NA|TRBJ2-1|TRBV14
CASSQVNSGNEQFF
TGTGCCAGCAGCCAAGTCAATAGCGGGAATGAGCAGTTCTTC
>15|TRBD2|NA|TRBJ2-5|TRBV5-5
CASSKGLAEQETQYF
TGTGCCAGCAGCAAGGGACTAGCGGAACAAGAGACCCAGTACTTC
>13|TRBD2|few|TRBJ2-3|TRBV19
CASSIYAGGTQYF
TGTGCCAGTAGTATCTACGCGGGAGGGACGCAGTATTTT
>13|NA|NA|TRBJ2-7|TRBV5-6
CASSFPDRYEQYF
TGTGCCAGCAGCTTTCCGGACCGTTACGAGCAGTACTTC
>13|NA|NA|TRBJ1-2|TRBV19
CASSSRRVAGYTF
TGTGCCAGTAGTAGTCGTAGAGTAGCTGGCTACACCTTC
>18|TRBD1|NA|TRBJ1-6|TRBV7-6
CASSLSAINRGYNSPLHF
TGTGCCAGCAGCTTATCGGCGATTAACAGGGGGTATAATTCACCCCTCCACTTT
>14|TRBD1|NA|TRBJ2-2|TRBV19
CATLQGANTGELFF
TGTGCCACCTTACAGGGGGCGAACACCGGGGAGCTGTTTTTT
>16|NA|NA|TRBJ1-3|TRBV4-3
CASSLSQGGTGNTIYF
TGCGCCAGCAGCCTATCACAGGGAGGTACGGGAAACACCATATATTTT
>16|TRBD2|NA|TRBJ2-1|TRBV11-2
CASSPPSSGAYNEQFF
TGTGCCAGCAGCCCACCCTCTAGCGGGGCTTACAATGAGCAGTTCTTC
>16|TRBD2|NA|TRBJ2-5|TRBV15
CATSRERGGGRETQYF
TGTGCCACCAGCAGAGAACGCGGGGGGGGCCGAGAGACCCAGTACTTC
>13|NA|NA|TRBJ1-1|TRBV2
CASVSLGETEAFF
TGTGCCAGCGTCTCCTTGGGGGAAACTGAAGCTTTCTTT
>14|NA|once|TRBJ2-5|TRBV5-1
CASSLVAGVETQYF
TGCGCCAGCAGCTTGGTGGCGGGTGTGGAGACCCAGTACTTC
>18|NA|once|TRBJ2-1|TRBV15
CATSSMGSGESAYNEQFF
TGTGCCACCAGCAGTATGGGGTCTGGGGAGTCCGCCTACAATGAGCAGTTCTTC
>15|NA|NA|TRBJ1-1|TRBV6-6
CASSYGYRAIAEAFF
TGTGCCAGCAGTTACGGGTACAGGGCCATAGCTGAAGCTTTCTTT